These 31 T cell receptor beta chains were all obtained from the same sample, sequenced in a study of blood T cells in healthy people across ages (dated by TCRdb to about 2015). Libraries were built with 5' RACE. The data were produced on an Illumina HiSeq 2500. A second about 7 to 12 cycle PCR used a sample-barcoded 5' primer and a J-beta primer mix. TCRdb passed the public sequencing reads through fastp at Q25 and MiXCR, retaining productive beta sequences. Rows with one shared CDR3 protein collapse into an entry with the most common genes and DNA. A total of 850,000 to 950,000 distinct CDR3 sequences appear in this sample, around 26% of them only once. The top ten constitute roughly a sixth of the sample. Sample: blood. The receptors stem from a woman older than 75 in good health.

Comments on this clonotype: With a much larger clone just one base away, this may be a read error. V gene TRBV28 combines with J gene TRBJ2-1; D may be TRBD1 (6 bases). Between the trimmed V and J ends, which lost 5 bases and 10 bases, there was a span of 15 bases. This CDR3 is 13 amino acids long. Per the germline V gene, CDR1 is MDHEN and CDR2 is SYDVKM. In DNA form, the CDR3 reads TGTGCCAGCAGTAGAGGGGACACCCTCGAGCAGTTCTTC. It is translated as CASSRGDTLEQFF.

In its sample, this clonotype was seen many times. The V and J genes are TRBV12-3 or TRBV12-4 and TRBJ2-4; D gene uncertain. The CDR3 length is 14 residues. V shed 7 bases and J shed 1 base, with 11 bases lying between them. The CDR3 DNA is TGTGCCAGCAAGGTGAACGGGGCCAAAAACATTCAGTACTTC. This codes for CASKVNGAKNIQYF.

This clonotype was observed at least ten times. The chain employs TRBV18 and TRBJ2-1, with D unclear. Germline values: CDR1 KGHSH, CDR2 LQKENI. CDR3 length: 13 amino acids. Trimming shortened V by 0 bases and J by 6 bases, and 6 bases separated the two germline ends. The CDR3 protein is CASSPPNVNEQFF. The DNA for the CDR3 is TGTGCCAGCTCACCACCTAACGTCAATGAGCAGTTCTTC.

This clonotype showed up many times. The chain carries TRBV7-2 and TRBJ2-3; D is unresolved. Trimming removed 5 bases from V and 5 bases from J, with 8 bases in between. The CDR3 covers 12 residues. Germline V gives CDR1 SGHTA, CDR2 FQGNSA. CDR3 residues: CASSPQQDTQYF. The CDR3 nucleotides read TGTGCCAGCAGCCCCCAACAAGATACGCAGTATTTT.

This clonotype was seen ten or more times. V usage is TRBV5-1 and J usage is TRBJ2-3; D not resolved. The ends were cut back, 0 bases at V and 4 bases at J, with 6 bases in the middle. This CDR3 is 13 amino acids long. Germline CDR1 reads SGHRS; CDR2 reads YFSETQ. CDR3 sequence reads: CASSLVPSDTQYF. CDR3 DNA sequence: TGCGCCAGCAGCTTGGTCCCCTCAGATACGCAGTATTTT. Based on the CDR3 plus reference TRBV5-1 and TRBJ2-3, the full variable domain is KAGVTQTPRYLIKTRGQQVTLSCSPISGHRSVSWYQQTPGQGLQFLFEYFSETQRNKGNFPGRFSGRQFSNSRSEMNVSTLELGDSALYLCASSLVPSDTQYFGPGTRLTVL.

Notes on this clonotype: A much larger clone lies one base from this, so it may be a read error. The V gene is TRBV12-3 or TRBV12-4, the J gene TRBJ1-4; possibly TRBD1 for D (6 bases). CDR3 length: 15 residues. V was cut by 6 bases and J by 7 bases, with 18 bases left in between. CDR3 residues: CASSIQSGASEKLFF. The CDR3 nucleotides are TGTGCCAGCAGCATCCAATCGGGGGCTAGTGAAAAACTGTTTTTT.

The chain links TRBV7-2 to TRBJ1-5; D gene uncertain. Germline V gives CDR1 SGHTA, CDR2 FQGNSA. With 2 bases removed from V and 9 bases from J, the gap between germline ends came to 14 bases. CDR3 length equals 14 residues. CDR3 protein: CASSLSYPSGPQHF. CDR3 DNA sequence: TGTGCCAGCAGCTTAAGCTACCCCTCCGGGCCCCAGCATTTT.

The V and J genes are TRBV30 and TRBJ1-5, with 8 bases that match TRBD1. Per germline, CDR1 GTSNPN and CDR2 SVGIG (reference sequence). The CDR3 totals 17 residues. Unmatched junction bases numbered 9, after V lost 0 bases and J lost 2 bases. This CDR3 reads CAWSVWRTGSGNQPQHF. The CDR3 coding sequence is TGTGCCTGGAGTGTATGGAGGACAGGGTCGGGCAATCAGCCCCAGCATTTT.

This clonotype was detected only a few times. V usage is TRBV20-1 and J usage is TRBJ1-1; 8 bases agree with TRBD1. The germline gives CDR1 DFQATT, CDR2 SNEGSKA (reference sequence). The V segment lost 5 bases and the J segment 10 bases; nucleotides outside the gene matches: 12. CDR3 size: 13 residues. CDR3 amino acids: CSAPPTGDSTAFF. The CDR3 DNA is TGCAGTGCTCCTCCGACAGGGGACAGTACAGCTTTCTTT.

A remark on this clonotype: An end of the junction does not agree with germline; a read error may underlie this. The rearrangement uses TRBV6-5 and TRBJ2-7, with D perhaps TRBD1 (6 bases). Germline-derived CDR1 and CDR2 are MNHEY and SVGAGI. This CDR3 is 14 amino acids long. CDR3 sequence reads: CVSSYTRQADEQYF. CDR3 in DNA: TGTGTCAGCAGTTACACCCGACAGGCCGACGAGCAGTACTTC.

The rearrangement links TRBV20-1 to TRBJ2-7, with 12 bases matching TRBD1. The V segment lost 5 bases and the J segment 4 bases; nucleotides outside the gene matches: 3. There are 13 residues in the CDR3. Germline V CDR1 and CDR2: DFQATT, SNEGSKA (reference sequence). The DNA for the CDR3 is TGCAGTGCTCGGGGACAGGGGGCTTACGAGCAGTACTTC. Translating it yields CSARGQGAYEQYF.

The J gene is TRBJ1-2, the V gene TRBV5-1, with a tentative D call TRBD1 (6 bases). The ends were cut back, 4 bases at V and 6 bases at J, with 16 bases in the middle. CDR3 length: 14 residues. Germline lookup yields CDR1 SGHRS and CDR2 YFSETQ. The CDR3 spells CASSLQGRTDGYTF. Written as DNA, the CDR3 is TGCGCCAGCAGCCTTCAGGGGAGGACAGATGGCTACACCTTC.

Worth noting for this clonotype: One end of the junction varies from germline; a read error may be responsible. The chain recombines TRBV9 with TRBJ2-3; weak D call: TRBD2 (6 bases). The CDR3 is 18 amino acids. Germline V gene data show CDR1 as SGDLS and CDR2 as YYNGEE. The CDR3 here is CASSALPGGPVNTGTQYF. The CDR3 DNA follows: TGTGCCAGCAGCGCCCTTCCCGGAGGGCCAGTGAACACAGGTACGCAGTATTTT.

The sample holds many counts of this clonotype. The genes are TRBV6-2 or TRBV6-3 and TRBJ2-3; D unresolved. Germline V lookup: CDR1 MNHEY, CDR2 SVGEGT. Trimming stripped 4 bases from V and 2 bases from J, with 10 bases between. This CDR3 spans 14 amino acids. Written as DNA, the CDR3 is TGTGCCAGCAGTTCGATGGACCTCACAGATACGCAGTATTTT. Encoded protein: CASSSMDLTDTQYF.

CDR3 bases: TGTGCCAGCAGCTTACGGGGGGAACCCACTGAAGCTTTCTTT. The encoded protein is CASSLRGEPTEAFF. The chain is built from TRBV7-9 and TRBJ1-1; a possible D gene is TRBD1 (5 bases). The CDR3 extends over 14 amino acids. V gave up 2 bases and J gave up 4 bases, with 11 bases separating them. Per the germline V gene, CDR1 is SEHNR and CDR2 is FQNEAQ (reference sequence).

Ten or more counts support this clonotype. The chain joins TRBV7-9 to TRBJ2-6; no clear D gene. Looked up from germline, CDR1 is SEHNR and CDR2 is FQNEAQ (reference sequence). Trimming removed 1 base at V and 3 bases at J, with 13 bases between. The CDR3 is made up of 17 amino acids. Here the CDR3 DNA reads TGTGCCAGCAGCTTAGGTGGTGGGTCTCTTGGGGCCAACGTCCTGACTTTC. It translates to CASSLGGGSLGANVLTF. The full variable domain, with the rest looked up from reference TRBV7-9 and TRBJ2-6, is DTGVSQNPRHKITKRGQNVTFRCDPISEHNRLYWYRQTLGQGPEFLTYFQNEAQLEKSRLLSDRFSAERPKGSFSTLEIQRTEQGDSAMYLCASSLGGGSLGANVLTFGAGSRLTVL.

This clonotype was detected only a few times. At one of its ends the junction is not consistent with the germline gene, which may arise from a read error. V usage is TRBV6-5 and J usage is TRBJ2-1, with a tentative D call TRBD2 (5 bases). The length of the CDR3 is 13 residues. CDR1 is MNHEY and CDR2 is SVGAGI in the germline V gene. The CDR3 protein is CASSHPKRAALIF. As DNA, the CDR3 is TGTGCCAGCAGCCACCCCAAACGAGCGGCGCTAATCTTC.

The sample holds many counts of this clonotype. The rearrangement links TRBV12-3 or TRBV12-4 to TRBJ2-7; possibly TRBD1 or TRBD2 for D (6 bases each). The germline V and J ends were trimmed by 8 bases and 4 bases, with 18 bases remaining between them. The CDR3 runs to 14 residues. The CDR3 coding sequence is TGTGCCAGCGTCCTCGACGGGGGCAGGTACGAGCAGTACTTC. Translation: CASVLDGGRYEQYF.

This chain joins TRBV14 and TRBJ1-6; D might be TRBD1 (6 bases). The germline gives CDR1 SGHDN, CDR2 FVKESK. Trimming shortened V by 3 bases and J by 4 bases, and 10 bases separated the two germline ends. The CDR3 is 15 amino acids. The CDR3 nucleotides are TGTGCCAGCAGCCACGAGACAGGATATAATTCACCCCTCCACTTT. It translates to CASSHETGYNSPLHF.

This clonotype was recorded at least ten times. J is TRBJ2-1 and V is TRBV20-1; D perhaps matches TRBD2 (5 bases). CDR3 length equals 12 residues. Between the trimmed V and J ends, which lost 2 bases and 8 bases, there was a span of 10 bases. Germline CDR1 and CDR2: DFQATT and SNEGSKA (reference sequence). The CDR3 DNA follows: TGCAGTGCTAGATCCGGGGTCGATGAGCAGTTCTTC. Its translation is CSARSGVDEQFF.

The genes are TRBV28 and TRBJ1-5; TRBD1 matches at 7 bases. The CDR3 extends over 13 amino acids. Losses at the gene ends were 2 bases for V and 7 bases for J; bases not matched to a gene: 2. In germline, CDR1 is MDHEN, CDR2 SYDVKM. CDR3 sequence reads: CASSLRGRQPQHF. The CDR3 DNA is TGTGCCAGCAGTTTAAGGGGGCGCCAGCCCCAGCATTTT.

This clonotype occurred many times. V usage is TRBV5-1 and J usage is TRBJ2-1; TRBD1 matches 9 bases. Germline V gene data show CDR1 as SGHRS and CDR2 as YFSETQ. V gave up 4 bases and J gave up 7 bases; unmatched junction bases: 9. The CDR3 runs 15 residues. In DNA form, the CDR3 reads TGCGCCAGCAGCGCCTGGGACAGGGAAGTTAATGAGCAGTTCTTC. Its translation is CASSAWDREVNEQFF.

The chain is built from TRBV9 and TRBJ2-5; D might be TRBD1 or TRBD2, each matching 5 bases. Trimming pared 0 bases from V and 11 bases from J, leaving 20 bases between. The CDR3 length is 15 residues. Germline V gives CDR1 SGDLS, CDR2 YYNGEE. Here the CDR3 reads CASSVGGTSGNEQYF. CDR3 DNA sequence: TGTGCCAGCAGCGTAGGGGGGACCAGCGGAAATGAGCAGTACTTC.

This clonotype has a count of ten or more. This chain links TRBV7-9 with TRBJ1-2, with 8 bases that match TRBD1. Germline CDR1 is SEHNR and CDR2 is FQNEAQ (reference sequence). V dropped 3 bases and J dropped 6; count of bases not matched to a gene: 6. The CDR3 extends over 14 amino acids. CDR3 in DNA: TGTGCCAGCAGCTTCACACAGGGGGAGGATGGCTACACCTTC. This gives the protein CASSFTQGEDGYTF. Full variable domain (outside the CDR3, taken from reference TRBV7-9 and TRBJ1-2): DTGVSQNPRHKITKRGQNVTFRCDPISEHNRLYWYRQTLGQGPEFLTYFQNEAQLEKSRLLSDRFSAERPKGSFSTLEIQRTEQGDSAMYLCASSFTQGEDGYTFGSGTRLTVV.

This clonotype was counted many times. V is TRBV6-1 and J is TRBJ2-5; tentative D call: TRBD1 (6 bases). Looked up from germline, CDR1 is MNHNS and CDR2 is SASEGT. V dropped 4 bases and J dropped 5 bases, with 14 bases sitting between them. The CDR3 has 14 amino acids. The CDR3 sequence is CASSVLQGFETQYF. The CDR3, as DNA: TGTGCCAGCAGTGTTCTTCAGGGGTTCGAGACCCAGTACTTC.

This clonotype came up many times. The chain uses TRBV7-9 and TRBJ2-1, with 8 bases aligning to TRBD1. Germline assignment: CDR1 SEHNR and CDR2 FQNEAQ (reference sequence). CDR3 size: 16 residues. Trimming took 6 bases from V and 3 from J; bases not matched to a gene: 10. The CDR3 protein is CASSTQAGGIYNEQFF. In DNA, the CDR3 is TGTGCCAGCAGTACCCAGGCAGGGGGCATCTACAATGAGCAGTTCTTC. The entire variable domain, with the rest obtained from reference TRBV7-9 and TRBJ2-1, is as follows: DTGVSQNPRHKITKRGQNVTFRCDPISEHNRLYWYRQTLGQGPEFLTYFQNEAQLEKSRLLSDRFSAERPKGSFSTLEIQRTEQGDSAMYLCASSTQAGGIYNEQFFGPGTRLTVL.

In nucleotides, the CDR3 is TGTGCCTGGATCCCCCCTCGGGGGGGGGACTACAATGAGCAGTTCTTC. It specifies CAWIPPRGGDYNEQFF. The chain joins TRBV30 to TRBJ2-1; 8 bases align to TRBD2. The CDR3 has 16 amino acids. Germline trimming cut 4 bases from V and 3 bases from J; bases unmatched to any gene: 11. Germline V gives CDR1 GTSNPN, CDR2 SVGIG (reference sequence).

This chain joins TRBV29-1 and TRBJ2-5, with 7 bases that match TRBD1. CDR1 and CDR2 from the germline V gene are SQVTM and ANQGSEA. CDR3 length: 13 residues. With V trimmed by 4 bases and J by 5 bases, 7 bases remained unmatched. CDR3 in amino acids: CSVGEGGVETQYF. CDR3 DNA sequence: TGCAGCGTTGGGGAAGGGGGCGTTGAGACCCAGTACTTC. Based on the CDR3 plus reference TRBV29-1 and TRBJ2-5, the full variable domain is SAVISQKPSRDICQRGTSLTIQCQVDSQVTMMFWYRQQPGQSLTLIATANQGSEATYESGFVIDKFPISRPNLTFSTLTVSNMSPEDSSIYLCSVGEGGVETQYFGPGTRLLVL.

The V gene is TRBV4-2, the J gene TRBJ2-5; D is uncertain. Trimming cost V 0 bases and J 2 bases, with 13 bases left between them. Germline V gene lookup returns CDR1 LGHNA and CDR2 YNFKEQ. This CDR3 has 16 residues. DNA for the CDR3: TGTGCCAGCAGCCAAGATGCGACGGCAGCTCAAGAGACCCAGTACTTC. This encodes CASSQDATAAQETQYF.

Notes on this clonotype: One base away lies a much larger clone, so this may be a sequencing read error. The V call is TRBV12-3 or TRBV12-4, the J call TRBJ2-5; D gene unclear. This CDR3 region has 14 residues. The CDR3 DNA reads TGTGCCAGCAGGTTAGCCGGGTTCGCCGGGACCCAGTACTTC. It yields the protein CASRLAGFAGTQYF.

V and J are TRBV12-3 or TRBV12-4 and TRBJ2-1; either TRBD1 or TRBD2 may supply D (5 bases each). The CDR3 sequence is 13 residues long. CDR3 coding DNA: TGTGCTACGTGGGACCGGCTAAGGGATGAGCAGTTCTTC. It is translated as CATWDRLRDEQFF.